What follows are 21 T cell receptor beta chains derived from one specimen sequenced in a study of control samples from healthy donors and cancer patients. This table comes from immunoSEQ multiplex PCR, and its TCRdb copy is limited to in-frame clones, with some not included. The sample shows more than 85,000 clones, roughly 89% of them seen only once. The specimen was blood. Source of these receptors: a woman aged 45-59 years in good health.

The chain is built from TRBV4-1 and TRBJ2-1; 8 nucleotides agree with TRBD2. The germline CDR1 and CDR2 sequences are MGHRA and YSYEKL. The CDR3 sequence is 17 residues long. Trimming removed 1 base from V and 0 bases from J; junction bases left unmatched: 5. The CDR3 DNA is TGCGCCAGCAGCCAAGTTGTAGCGGGACTCTCCTACAATGAGCAGTTCTTC. It codes for CASSQVVAGLSYNEQFF.

This chain connects TRBV12-5 to TRBJ1-5; D is unresolved. Trimming cost V 1 base and J 4 bases, with 5 bases left between them. Germline CDR1 and CDR2: LGHNT and FRNRAP. This CDR3 contains 13 residues. For the CDR3, the DNA is TGTGCTAGTGGTTTGGGGCATAATCAGCCCCAGCATTTT. Its protein product is CASGLGHNQPQHF.

This rearrangement joins TRBV19 to TRBJ2-5; 12 nucleotides line up with TRBD2. This CDR3 region has 17 residues. Germline V lookup: CDR1 LNHDA, CDR2 SQIVND (reference sequence). With V trimmed by 4 bases and J by 5 bases, 11 bases remained unmatched. The CDR3 spells CASSSWASGRAGETQYF. CDR3 in DNA: TGTGCCAGTAGTAGCTGGGCTAGCGGGAGGGCCGGGGAGACCCAGTACTTC. Using reference TRBV19 and TRBJ2-5 for the parts outside the CDR3, the full variable domain is DGGITQSPKYLFRKEGQNVTLSCEQNLNHDAMYWYRQDPGQGLRLIYYSQIVNDFQKGDIAEGYSVSREKKESFPLTVTSAQKNPTAFYLCASSSWASGRAGETQYFGPGTRLLVL.

This chain uses TRBV27 with TRBJ2-1; TRBD2 is a possible D gene (5 bases). The germline V gene encodes CDR1 MNHEY and CDR2 SMNVEV (reference sequence). Trimming left V 4 bases short and J 4 bases short, with 20 bases between. CDR3 size: 17 residues. The CDR3 protein is CASSSPLWSGNYNEQFF. The CDR3 nucleotides are TGTGCCAGCAGTTCCCCTCTTTGGAGCGGCAATTACAATGAGCAGTTCTTC.

The chain links TRBV6-2 or TRBV6-3 to TRBJ1-2; possibly TRBD1 for D (5 bases). V lost 6 bases and J lost 4, with 33 bases in between. The CDR3 totals 20 residues. Germline V gene lookup returns CDR1 MNHEY and CDR2 SVGEGT. CDR3 sequence reads: CASSWEVRFEGTPGGYGYTF. CDR3 coding DNA: TGTGCCAGCAGCTGGGAGGTACGATTTGAAGGGACGCCCGGAGGCTATGGCTACACCTTC.

The gene calls are TRBV5-1 and TRBJ1-2; D is undetermined. In germline, CDR1 is SGHRS, CDR2 YFSETQ. The V and J ends lost 4 bases and 3 bases respectively, with 19 bases between them. The CDR3 spans 16 residues. CDR3 in amino acids: CASSPQPGSPDYGYTF. The CDR3 region has the DNA TGCGCCAGCAGCCCTCAGCCGGGCTCCCCTGACTATGGCTACACCTTC.

This clone came up once. The V call is TRBV7-2, the J call TRBJ2-5; 7 nucleotides align to TRBD2. The V gene end was trimmed by 1 base and the J gene end by 5 bases; junction bases not matched to a gene: 7. Germline values: CDR1 SGHTA, CDR2 FQGNSA. CDR3 size: 15 residues. The CDR3 nucleotides are TGTGCCAGCAGCTTAGGGGGCGGAGCGGGGGAGACCCAGTACTTC. Translating gives CASSLGGGAGETQYF.

The chain employs TRBV7-2 and TRBJ2-2, with 9 nucleotides matching TRBD2. The junction had 10 bases not matched to a gene; V was cut back by 0 bases and J by 5 bases. The V gene's germline CDR1 is SGHTA and CDR2 FQGNSA. The CDR3 totals 18 residues. The CDR3 loop reads CASSLARFSGGITGELFF. The CDR3 DNA sequence: TGTGCCAGCAGCTTAGCGCGTTTTAGCGGGGGTATAACCGGGGAGCTGTTTTTT.

The CDR3 spells CASSQDWARPNEQYF. As DNA, the CDR3 is TGCGCCAGCAGCCAAGATTGGGCAAGACCTAACGAGCAGTACTTC. The chain employs TRBV4-1 and TRBJ2-7; D not resolved. The V gene's germline CDR1 is MGHRA and CDR2 YSYEKL. The CDR3 runs 15 residues. Deletions cut 0 bases from V and 5 bases from J, with 14 bases between.

Notes on this clone: The junction and the germline gene differ at one end; a read error may be behind it. The chain carries TRBV19 and TRBJ2-2, with D uncertain. The germline gives CDR1 LNHDA, CDR2 SQIVND (reference sequence). The CDR3 spans 14 residues. CDR3 residues: CASRIVSVTGELFF. CDR3 DNA sequence: TGTGCCAGTAGGATAGTCTCGGTCACCGGGGAGCTGTTTTTT.

This clone showed up just a few times. The chain joins TRBV15 to TRBJ1-2; D remains ambiguous. The CDR3 length is 14 residues. Trimming left V 1 base short and J 5 bases short, with 11 bases between. Germline V lookup: CDR1 LNHNV, CDR2 YYDKDF (reference sequence). CDR3 DNA: TGTGCCACCAGCAGAGGACCCGACAAGTATGGCTACACCTTC. Translated: CATSRGPDKYGYTF.

The J gene is TRBJ2-1, the V gene TRBV2; D gene unclear. Germline CDR1 is SNHLY and CDR2 is FYNNEI. Deletions cut 6 bases from V and 0 bases from J, with 27 bases between. There are 20 residues in the CDR3. CDR3 sequence reads: CASRKSWLGLFKLSYNEQFF. The CDR3 DNA reads TGTGCCAGCAGGAAAAGTTGGCTGGGCCTCTTTAAACTCTCCTACAATGAGCAGTTCTTC.

J is TRBJ2-5 and V is TRBV7-8, with D possibly TRBD2 on 6 matching bases. Trimming pared 5 bases from V and 4 bases from J, leaving 14 bases between. Germline CDR1 is SGHVS and CDR2 is FQNEAQ. The CDR3 is 14 residues long. CDR3 region: CASSPPFGGETQYF. The CDR3 DNA is TGTGCCAGCAGCCCTCCATTCGGGGGAGAGACCCAGTACTTC.

The gene calls are TRBV7-2 and TRBJ2-3; D unresolved. The germline gives CDR1 SGHTA, CDR2 FQGNSA. This CDR3 is built from 15 residues. Trimming cost V 5 bases and J 0 bases, with 12 bases left between them. The CDR3 DNA sequence: TGTGCCAGCAGCCTCCGGTGGGGTAGCACAGATACGCAGTATTTT. Translated, it gives CASSLRWGSTDTQYF.

J is TRBJ2-1 and V is TRBV27; D could derive from TRBD1 or TRBD2 (6 bases each). V lost 6 bases to trimming and J lost 0 bases, with 15 bases between them. The CDR3 runs 16 residues. Germline CDR1 is MNHEY and CDR2 is SMNVEV (reference sequence). In DNA form, the CDR3 reads TGTGCCAGCAGCATTACGGGGGCTAGCTCCTACAATGAGCAGTTCTTC. The encoded protein is CASSITGASSYNEQFF.

The V gene is TRBV27, the J gene TRBJ1-2, with D possibly TRBD1 on 5 matching bases. Germline V gene lookup returns CDR1 MNHEY and CDR2 SMNVEV (reference sequence). This CDR3 is 13 amino acids long. V lost 5 bases to trimming and J lost 4 bases, with 11 bases between them. CDR3 sequence: CASSPQGSYGYTF. The CDR3 DNA reads as TGTGCCAGCAGTCCTCAGGGTAGCTATGGCTACACCTTC.

This clone showed up just once. The rearrangement links TRBV7-9 to TRBJ1-2; possibly TRBD1 for D (5 bases). The germline V gene encodes CDR1 SEHNR and CDR2 FQNEAQ (reference sequence). Trimming cost V 3 bases and J 11 bases, with 10 bases left between them. The CDR3 totals 11 residues. The CDR3 sequence is CASSFQGTYTF. CDR3 nucleotide sequence: TGTGCCAGCAGCTTTCAGGGAACTTACACCTTC.

This sequence joins TRBV24-1 and TRBJ2-1, with D uncertain. This CDR3 spans 13 amino acids. Germline CDR1 is KGHDR and CDR2 is SFDVKD. V was pared by 8 bases and J by 10 bases, with 17 bases between. The CDR3 here is CATKATQKGEQFF. The CDR3 DNA reads as TGTGCCACCAAAGCGACCCAGAAGGGAGAGCAGTTCTTC.

V and J are TRBV29-1 and TRBJ1-1; 7 nucleotides match TRBD1. V gave up 8 bases and J gave up 4 bases; unmatched junction bases: 10. CDR1 and CDR2 from the germline V gene are SQVTM and ANQGSEA. This CDR3 comprises 13 residues. CDR3 nucleotides: TGCAGCTCCCTGAGAACAGGGGCCACTGAAGCTTTCTTT. Its protein product is CSSLRTGATEAFF.

The chain combines TRBV13 with TRBJ2-7, with D uncertain. V lost 0 bases and J lost 3, with 6 bases in between. The CDR3 is 13 residues long. Per germline, CDR1 PRHDT and CDR2 FYEKMQ (reference sequence). The CDR3 region has the DNA TGTGCCAGCAGCTTAGGACAAGACTACGAGCAGTACGTC. Its translation: CASSLGQDYEQYV.

The genes are TRBV30 and TRBJ1-3; D is uncertain. The CDR3 is made up of 13 amino acids. From germline, CDR1 is GTSNPN and CDR2 SVGIG (reference sequence). The V end was cut by 4 bases, the J end by 6 bases, with 13 bases between. In nucleotides, the CDR3 is TGTGCCTGGATGGAAGGATTCGAAAACACCATATATTTT. It is translated as CAWMEGFENTIYF.